The sequence of this T cell receptor (beta chain) was determined in a study of CD8+CD57+ T cells in acquired aplastic anemia. The study's findings and limits: It was found that some 30 CD8+ CDR3 sequences were shared between patients and controls.

TCR beta VDJ and CDR3 profiling used genomic DNA as template. Each CDR3 protein is one row after TCRdb ran MiXCR on the reads. The table has more than 250,000 distinct CDR3 sequences, 65% to 90% seen once. Germline V gene sequence: CDR1 SGHRS, CDR2 YFSETQ. Trimming left V 0 bases short and J 5 bases short, with 20 bases between. The CDR3 runs to 17 residues. Flow cytometry had shown expanded CD8+CD57+ cells in the patients chosen for sequencing. For this clonotype: Its antigen remains unidentified.

This chain uses TRBV5-1 with TRBJ2-5; TRBD1 might be the D (5 bases). The sequence came from a human donor with aplastic anemia. Sequenced material: sorted CD4+, CD8+, or CD8+CD57+ T cells (not recorded which) from PBMCs. The CDR3 sequence is CASSLANRSGSRETQYF. The CDR3 nucleotides read TGCGCCAGCAGCTTGGCCAATCGATCAGGGTCCCGGGAGACCCAGTACTTC.